The next 22 T cell receptor beta chains were all read from a single sample in a study of neurological immune-mediated disorders. TCRdb reprocessed the 5' RACE reads with MiXCR, giving one entry per CDR3 protein. The profile shows just under 60,000 distinct CDR3 sequences, around 2.3% of them singletons. The sequenced material came from PBMCs. The receptors derive from a man in his fifties or sixties with multiple sclerosis.

This clonotype showed up many times. The J gene is TRBJ1-2, the V gene TRBV6-5; 8 bases are shared with TRBD1. This CDR3 contains 15 residues. The junction had 8 bases not matched to a gene; V was cut back by 5 bases and J by 3 bases. Germline CDR1 reads MNHEY; CDR2 reads SVGAGI. The CDR3, as DNA: TGTGCCAGCAGTCGGACAGGGAATATCGACTATGGCTACACCTTC. Encoded protein: CASSRTGNIDYGYTF.

There are many counts of this clonotype. J is TRBJ2-3 and V is TRBV15; D possibly uses TRBD1 or TRBD2 (5 bases each). CDR3 length: 15 residues. Germline CDR1 and CDR2: LNHNV and YYDKDF (reference sequence). The V end lost 3 bases, the J end lost 0 bases, and 10 bases lay between the germline ends. The CDR3 loop is CATSRDRDSTDTQYF. The CDR3 coding sequence is TGTGCCACCAGCAGGGATAGGGACAGCACAGATACGCAGTATTTT. Filled out from reference TRBV15 and TRBJ2-3, the complete variable domain reads DAMVIQNPRYQVTQFGKPVTLSCSQTLNHNVMYWYQQKSSQAPKLLFHYYDKDFNNEADTPDNFQSRRPNTSFCFLDIRSPGLGDTAMYLCATSRDRDSTDTQYFGPGTRLTVL.

This clonotype was counted at least ten times. The chain uses TRBV7-2 and TRBJ1-1, with 11 bases that match TRBD1. V shed 3 bases and J 10 bases; nucleotides not matched to a gene: 7. The V gene's germline CDR1 is SGHTA and CDR2 FQGNSA. CDR3 length equals 14 residues. CDR3 amino acids: CASSFTGQGEVAFF. The CDR3 DNA follows: TGTGCCAGCAGCTTCACGGGACAGGGGGAGGTAGCTTTCTTT. Full variable domain (outside the CDR3, taken from reference TRBV7-2 and TRBJ1-1): GAGVSQSPSNKVTEKGKDVELRCDPISGHTALYWYRQSLGQGLEFLIYFQGNSAPDKSGLPSDRFSAERTGGSVSTLTIQRTQQEDSAVYLCASSFTGQGEVAFFGQGTRLTVV.

In its sample, this clonotype was seen many times. The CDR3 bases are TGTGCCAGTAGGGCCGGGACCAGCTACGAGCAGTACTTC. Its protein is CASRAGTSYEQYF. V and J are TRBV19 and TRBJ2-7; D may match TRBD1 or TRBD2 (5 bases each). Trimming stripped 6 bases from V and 3 bases from J, with 12 bases between. CDR3 length equals 13 residues. Germline lookup yields CDR1 LNHDA and CDR2 SQIVND (reference sequence).

Many counts were recorded for this clonotype. The V and J genes are TRBV12-3 or TRBV12-4 and TRBJ1-6; no clear D gene. The CDR3 has 15 residues. V lost 3 bases and J lost 0, with 6 bases in between. The CDR3 nucleotides read TGTGCCAGCAGTTTTAGAAGCTCCTATAATTCACCCCTCCACTTT. This translates into CASSFRSSYNSPLHF.

This clonotype was detected many times. The chain recombines TRBV6-2 or TRBV6-3 with TRBJ2-1; the D gene could be TRBD1 or TRBD2 (5 bases each). Germline V gene lookup returns CDR1 MNHEY and CDR2 SVGEGT. The CDR3 extends over 11 amino acids. V lost 8 bases and J 13 bases, leaving 15 bases between the germline ends. This CDR3 is CASLTGQTQFF. DNA for the CDR3: TGTGCCAGCCTCACGGGGCAAACCCAGTTCTTC.

The chain recombines TRBV10-1 with TRBJ2-3; D tentatively fits TRBD1 or TRBD2 (5 bases each). V shed 0 bases and J shed 5 bases, with 15 bases lying between them. Per the germline V gene, CDR1 is WNHNN and CDR2 is SYGVQD (reference sequence). This CDR3 comprises 16 residues. As DNA, the CDR3 is TGCGCCAGCAGTGAGTCGAAGGCCGGGGCATTAGATACGCAGTATTTT. The encoded protein is CASSESKAGALDTQYF.

J is TRBJ1-1 and V is TRBV5-4; 10 bases are a match to TRBD1. The germline CDR1 and CDR2 sequences are SGHNT and YYREEE (reference sequence). The CDR3 has 14 amino acids. The V segment lost 4 bases and the J segment 6 bases; nucleotides outside the gene matches: 6. CDR3 nucleotide sequence: TGTGCCAGCAGCCCACACGGACAGGGGGCTGAAGCTTTCTTT. This codes for CASSPHGQGAEAFF.

In its sample, this clonotype was seen many times. The gene calls are TRBV5-1 and TRBJ1-4, with 7 bases lining up with TRBD1. Trimming at V came to 2 bases and at J to 6 bases, leaving 7 bases not matched to a gene. Germline V CDR1 and CDR2: SGHRS, YFSETQ. This CDR3 region has 15 residues. CDR3 sequence (DNA): TGCGCCAGCAGCTTTTACCAGGGGGAACATGAAAAACTGTTTTTT. It translates to CASSFYQGEHEKLFF.

In this sample, this clonotype turned up many times. CDR3 sequence: CASSQDRVGTEAFF. CDR3 nucleotides: TGCGCCAGCAGCCAAGACAGGGTTGGCACTGAAGCTTTCTTT. The rearrangement uses TRBV5-1 and TRBJ1-1, with 7 bases aligning to TRBD1. CDR1 and CDR2 from the germline V gene are SGHRS and YFSETQ. This CDR3 is built from 14 residues. Unmatched junction bases numbered 7, after V lost 4 bases and J lost 4 bases. The variable domain in full, completed from reference TRBV5-1 and TRBJ1-1, reads KAGVTQTPRYLIKTRGQQVTLSCSPISGHRSVSWYQQTPGQGLQFLFEYFSETQRNKGNFPGRFSGRQFSNSRSEMNVSTLELGDSALYLCASSQDRVGTEAFFGQGTRLTVV.

This clonotype was detected ten times or more. The rearrangement joins TRBV10-3 to TRBJ1-2, with 7 bases that match TRBD1. V lost 7 bases to trimming and J lost 5 bases; unmatched junction nucleotides: 7. This CDR3 has 13 residues. Germline V CDR1 and CDR2: ENHRY, SYGVKD. CDR3 protein: CAITPDRVYGYTF. CDR3 coding DNA: TGTGCCATCACCCCAGACAGGGTTTATGGCTACACCTTC.

This clonotype was counted at least ten times. V usage is TRBV9 and J usage is TRBJ2-3; possible D gene TRBD2, 5 bases. Germline loops: CDR1 SGDLS, CDR2 YYNGEE. The length of the CDR3 is 15 residues. Between the trimmed V and J ends, which lost 0 bases and 5 bases, there was a span of 13 bases. Written as DNA, the CDR3 is TGTGCCAGCAGCGTAGCTCATACGGGAATAGATACGCAGTATTTT. Translated, it gives CASSVAHTGIDTQYF. Variable domain in full (rest from reference TRBV9 and TRBJ2-3): DSGVTQTPKHLITATGQRVTLRCSPRSGDLSVYWYQQSLDQGLQFLIQYYNGEERAKGNILERFSAQQFPDLHSELNLSSLELGDSALYFCASSVAHTGIDTQYFGPGTRLTVL.

This clonotype was observed many times. This rearrangement joins TRBV6-5 to TRBJ1-6; D perhaps matches TRBD1 (6 bases). CDR1 and CDR2 (germline): MNHEY, SVGAGI. CDR3 length: 17 amino acids. Trimming took 0 bases from V and 7 from J, leaving 16 bases between them. The CDR3: CASSYSFPQGSNSPLHF. CDR3 in DNA: TGTGCCAGCAGTTACTCGTTTCCTCAGGGGTCGAATTCACCCCTCCACTTT.

Many counts were recorded for this clonotype. This chain uses TRBV4-3 with TRBJ2-2; tentative D call: TRBD1 (6 bases). V lost 1 base, J lost 2 bases, and 11 bases lay in between. Germline assignment: CDR1 LGHNA and CDR2 YSLEER. The CDR3 is 16 residues long. The CDR3 bases are TGCGCCAGCAGCCAAGCCCCGGGACACAACACCGGGGAGCTGTTTTTT. Encoded protein: CASSQAPGHNTGELFF.

This clonotype was seen repeatedly, ten times or more. This chain connects TRBV20-1 to TRBJ1-1; a possible D gene is TRBD1 (5 bases). Germline CDR1 reads DFQATT; CDR2 reads SNEGSKA (reference sequence). The CDR3 has 14 amino acids. The CDR3 bases are TGCAGCGCGATTACCCAGGGTGTAAACACTGAAGCTTTCTTT. Translated, it gives CSAITQGVNTEAFF.

This clonotype was found many times. This chain joins TRBV20-1 and TRBJ1-1; D may be TRBD1 (6 bases). The germline CDR1 and CDR2 sequences are DFQATT and SNEGSKA (reference sequence). The CDR3 totals 15 residues. Deletions cut 3 bases from V and 0 bases from J, with 14 bases between. The CDR3 is CSASSGGSMNTEAFF. The DNA of the CDR3 is TGCAGTGCTAGCTCTGGGGGCAGCATGAACACTGAAGCTTTCTTT.

This clonotype was seen many times. The V and J genes are TRBV7-3 and TRBJ1-1; D not resolved. The CDR3 is 14 residues long. V was cut by 0 bases and J by 1 base, with 6 bases left in between. Germline V gene sequence: CDR1 SGHTA, CDR2 FQGTGA. The CDR3 DNA sequence: TGTGCCAGCAGCTTAACCGGTCAGAACACTGAAGCTTTCTTT. Protein sequence: CASSLTGQNTEAFF.

This clonotype came up many times. The rearrangement uses TRBV7-2 and TRBJ2-5, with unresolved D. The CDR3 totals 14 residues. The germline V gene has CDR1 SGHTA and CDR2 FQGNSA. Trimming shortened V by 1 base and J by 5 bases, and 11 bases separated the two germline ends. CDR3 bases: TGTGCCAGCAGCTTAGTGGGGTTGGGGGAGACCCAGTACTTC. It translates to CASSLVGLGETQYF.

This clonotype was counted at least ten times. This chain uses TRBV12-3 or TRBV12-4 with TRBJ2-5; 8 bases are a match to TRBD1. J was trimmed by 7 bases and V by 6 bases; bases with no gene match: 10. The length of the CDR3 is 14 residues. Here the CDR3 reads CASSLTGDAGTQYF. CDR3 DNA: TGTGCCAGCAGCCTGACAGGGGATGCGGGGACCCAGTACTTC.

This clonotype was recorded many times. Written as DNA, the CDR3 is TGTGCCAGCGCCAGGACAGGGGTAGACTATGGCTACACCTTC. Protein: CASARTGVDYGYTF. The V call is TRBV7-9, the J call TRBJ1-2, with 9 bases matching TRBD1. Trimming took 8 bases from V and 3 from J; bases not matched to a gene: 7. CDR1 and CDR2 from the germline V gene are SEHNR and FQNEAQ (reference sequence). The CDR3 is made up of 14 amino acids.

This clonotype was detected many times. At one of its ends the junction is not consistent with the germline gene, which may arise from a read error. This rearrangement joins TRBV20-1 to TRBJ2-3; TRBD1 might be the D (5 bases). The CDR3 runs to 8 residues. The germline gives CDR1 DFQATT, CDR2 SNEGSKA (reference sequence). This CDR3 reads CSARVGQF. The CDR3, as DNA: TGCAGTGCTAGAGTTGGACAATTT.

This clonotype was found many times. The J gene is TRBJ1-1, the V gene TRBV3-1, with 8 bases identical to TRBD1. CDR3 length: 14 residues. V lost 0 bases and J lost 10; bases outside the gene matches: 7. Germline loops: CDR1 LGHDT, CDR2 YNNKEL (reference sequence). DNA of the CDR3: TGTGCCAGCAGCCAAGAAGGAGGAGGGACAGGAGCTTTCTTT. Translating it yields CASSQEGGGTGAFF.